This T cell receptor (beta chain) was observed in a study of blood T cell repertoires in COVID-19. Study-level background: Sources were T cells, B-cell-depleted T cells, or PBMCs; the material itself was cDNA or gDNA.

Clones were sequenced by immunoSEQ multiplex PCR, and TCRdb holds only the in-frame ones, with some missing. The sample has over 25,000 clones, 80% to 95% seen once. CDR1 SNHLY and CDR2 FYNNEI come from the germline V gene. Germline trimming cut 6 bases from V and 1 base from J; bases unmatched to any gene: 10. The CDR3 is made up of 16 amino acids. The chain uses TRBV2 and TRBJ2-3, with TRBD1 matching over 7 bases. The sequenced sample was peripheral blood. The origin of this receptor is a man in his 60s with acute or convalescent COVID-19. CDR3 nucleotide sequence: TGTGCCAGCAGACGACAGGGTTCCTTGGGCACAGATACGCAGTATTTT. Translating it yields CASRRQGSLGTDTQYF.